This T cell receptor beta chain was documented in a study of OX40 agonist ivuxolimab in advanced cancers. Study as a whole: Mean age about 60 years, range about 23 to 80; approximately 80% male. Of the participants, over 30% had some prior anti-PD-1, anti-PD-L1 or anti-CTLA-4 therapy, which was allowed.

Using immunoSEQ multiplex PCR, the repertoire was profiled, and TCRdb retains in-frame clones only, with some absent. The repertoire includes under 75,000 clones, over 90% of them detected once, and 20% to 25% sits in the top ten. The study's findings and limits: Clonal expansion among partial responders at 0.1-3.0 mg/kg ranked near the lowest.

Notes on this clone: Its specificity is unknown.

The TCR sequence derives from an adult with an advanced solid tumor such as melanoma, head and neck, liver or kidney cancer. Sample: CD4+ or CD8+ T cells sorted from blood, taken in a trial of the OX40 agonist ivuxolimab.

CDR3 sequence (DNA): TGTGCCAGCAGTTTCGTGGACAGGGGCCTAGAGCCCCAGCATTTT. Its protein product is CASSFVDRGLEPQHF. The chain carries TRBV28 and TRBJ1-5, with 9 bases aligning to TRBD1. The CDR3 length is 15 residues. The V segment lost 3 bases and the J segment 8 bases; nucleotides outside the gene matches: 8. Germline V gene sequence: CDR1 MDHEN, CDR2 SYDVKM.